This T cell receptor beta chain was recovered during a study of blood T cells in healthy people across ages. The authors ran a second PCR of roughly 7 to 11 cycles using a sample-barcoded 5' primer and a J-beta primer mix. Every sample gave at least 3 million paired-end reads containing CDR3. Each CDR3 protein gets one entry after TCRdb re-called the 5' RACE reads with MiXCR. The profile shows over 1,300,000 distinct CDR3 sequences, approximately 59% of them singletons. A few counts support this clonotype. The germline V gene encodes CDR1 ENHRY and CDR2 SYGVKD. The CDR3 sequence is 17 residues long. V trimming: 2 bases; J trimming: 5 bases; junction bases outside the gene matches: 12. In each sample, at least 6 million PBMCs were isolated.

The chain is built from TRBV10-3 and TRBJ1-2, with 9 bases lining up with TRBD1. This receptor was identified in a man aged 18 to 30 in good health. Source material: blood. CDR3 sequence (DNA): TGTGCCATCAGTGAGCGGGACAGGGCGGCCCCTTATTATGGCTACACCTTC. Protein: CAISERDRAAPYYGYTF.